The 28 T cell receptor beta chains given below trace back to one sample, sequenced in a study of blood T cells in healthy people across ages (dated by TCRdb to between 2015 and 2016). Libraries came from 5' RACE. Sequencing took place on an Illumina HiSeq 2500. A second PCR of roughly 7 to 11 cycles was performed with a sample-barcoded 5' primer and a J-beta primer mix. The raw public data were reprocessed by TCRdb itself: fastp quality trimming at Q25, MiXCR clonotype calling, in-frame beta chains only. For every CDR3 protein sequence, its rows merge into one entry that carries the most common genes and DNA. This sample holds about 640,000 distinct CDR3 sequences; approximately 30% were observed only once. Around a sixth of the sample rests with the top ten. The sequenced material came from blood. The receptor set was obtained from an elderly woman in good health.

In this sample, this clonotype turned up many times. The rearrangement uses TRBV30 and TRBJ2-7; D ambiguous. The CDR3 consists of 14 residues. Looked up from germline, CDR1 is GTSNPN and CDR2 is SVGIG (reference sequence). V gave up 0 bases and J gave up 2 bases, with 11 bases separating them. The CDR3 region is CAWSVRPTAYEQYF. CDR3 DNA: TGTGCCTGGAGTGTACGTCCCACAGCCTACGAGCAGTACTTC.

The rearrangement links TRBV7-2 to TRBJ1-2; the match to TRBD1 covers 7 bases. The CDR3 length is 15 residues. CDR1 SGHTA and CDR2 FQGNSA come from the germline V gene. J gave up 3 bases and V 5 bases, and 9 bases lay outside the gene matches. CDR3 in amino acids: CASSPVGGVDYGYTF. CDR3 nucleotides: TGTGCCAGCAGCCCCGTAGGGGGCGTCGACTATGGCTACACCTTC.

The J gene is TRBJ1-4, the V gene TRBV18; TRBD1 matches at 7 bases. With 4 bases clipped from V and 6 bases from J, the junction kept 5 bases outside the gene matches. From germline, CDR1 is KGHSH and CDR2 LQKENI. CDR3 length equals 14 residues. CDR3 nucleotides: TGTGCCAGCTCACAGGACAGGAGTTATGAAAAACTGTTTTTT. Translated: CASSQDRSYEKLFF.

The table lists this clonotype with a few counts. V gene TRBV30 combines with J gene TRBJ1-5; D remains unclear. This CDR3 has 12 amino acids. The V and J ends lost 5 bases and 1 base respectively, with 6 bases between them. Germline V gene data show CDR1 as GTSNPN and CDR2 as SVGIG (reference sequence). CDR3 DNA: TGTGCCTGGGGACGGAGCAATCAGCCCCAGCATTTT. It specifies CAWGRSNQPQHF.

This clonotype has just one count. This could be a read error, since a much larger clone is one nucleotide away. The genes are TRBV12-3 or TRBV12-4 and TRBJ1-2; D ambiguous. This CDR3 is built from 13 residues. Trimming took off 11 bases at V and 3 bases at J, with 16 bases between the two ends. The CDR3 DNA is TGTGCCGGCGGTAAAGGCACGGACTATGGCTACACCTTC. It codes for CAGGKGTDYGYTF.

This clonotype was seen a single time. The chain links TRBV7-2 to TRBJ2-5, with D possibly being TRBD1 or TRBD2 (7 bases each). The CDR3 runs to 16 residues. V was cut by 5 bases and J by 4 bases, with 20 bases left in between. Germline CDR1 is SGHTA and CDR2 is FQGNSA. The DNA of the CDR3 is TGTGCCAGCAGCACCGGACAGGTGGGGAGGGGAGAGACCCAGTACTTC. Its translation is CASSTGQVGRGETQYF.

As to this clonotype: One base away lies a much larger clone, so this may be a sequencing read error. This chain joins TRBV28 and TRBJ2-3; D tentatively reads TRBD1 or TRBD2 (5 bases each). Germline V gene lookup returns CDR1 MDHEN and CDR2 SYDVKM. The CDR3 runs 13 residues. In nucleotides, the CDR3 is TGTGCCAGCAGTGTCCGGGGCACAGATACGCGGTATTTT. This translates into CASSVRGTDTRYF.

On this clonotype: Since a much larger clone is just one base distant, this may be a read error. For the CDR3, the DNA is TGCAGTGCCGAGAGAACGCTACCACAGGATAAGCAGTTCTTC. Translation: CSAERTLPQDKQFF. The V and J genes are TRBV20-1 and TRBJ2-1; a weak D match, TRBD1 (5 bases). Germline loops: CDR1 DFQATT, CDR2 SNEGSKA (reference sequence). This CDR3 contains 14 residues. Trimming shortened V by 6 bases and J by 11 bases, and 23 bases separated the two germline ends.

Comment on this clonotype: A read error may be the cause here, since a much bigger clone is one base away. The genes are TRBV10-3 and TRBJ2-1; TRBD2 matches 8 bases. Germline V gene lookup returns CDR1 ENHRY and CDR2 SYGVKD. This CDR3 comprises 16 residues. This chain's CDR3 is CAISVSPGGSDKEQFF. The DNA of the CDR3 is TGTGCCATCAGTGTGAGTCCGGGGGGGTCGGACAAGGAGCAGTTCTTC.

The chain carries TRBV20-1 and TRBJ2-5; 7 positions agree with TRBD2. The CDR3 has 15 residues. J was trimmed by 3 bases and V by 0 bases; bases with no gene match: 7. Germline lookup yields CDR1 DFQATT and CDR2 SNEGSKA (reference sequence). CDR3 sequence reads: CSAREATSAEETQYF. CDR3 nucleotide sequence: TGCAGTGCTAGAGAGGCTACTAGCGCCGAAGAGACCCAGTACTTC.

The chain links TRBV12-3 or TRBV12-4 to TRBJ2-7; 7 bases map to TRBD2. Trimming took 5 bases from V and 3 from J; bases not matched to a gene: 10. There are 15 residues in the CDR3. CDR3 protein: CASSPQSAGVYEQYF. In DNA form, the CDR3 reads TGTGCCAGCAGTCCCCAGTCCGCGGGGGTCTACGAGCAGTACTTC.

This clonotype showed up just once. The V and J genes are TRBV6-5 and TRBJ2-1; a weak D match, TRBD2 (5 bases). V gave up 2 bases and J gave up 3 bases, with 14 bases separating them. Germline-derived CDR1 and CDR2 are MNHEY and SVGAGI. The CDR3 runs to 16 residues. The CDR3 coding sequence is TGTGCCAGCAGTTACAGAACCTTCGCGGGCTACAATGAGCAGTTCTTC. Translation gives CASSYRTFAGYNEQFF.

This clonotype was recorded at least ten times. V usage is TRBV29-1 and J usage is TRBJ2-7; 12 nucleotides align to TRBD1. CDR1 and CDR2 (germline): SQVTM, ANQGSEA. The V gene end was trimmed by 4 bases and the J gene end by 4 bases; junction bases not matched to a gene: 2. The CDR3 covers 13 residues. The CDR3: CSVVGQGAYEQYF. The CDR3 DNA is TGCAGCGTTGTGGGACAGGGGGCATACGAGCAGTACTTC.

Worth noting for this clonotype: This could be a read error, since a much larger clone is one nucleotide away. The rearrangement uses TRBV7-9 and TRBJ2-7; D not certain. Looked up from germline, CDR1 is SEHNR and CDR2 is FQNEAQ (reference sequence). There are 13 residues in the CDR3. The CDR3 region is CTSSLGPGSEQYF. DNA of the CDR3: TGTACCAGCAGCTTAGGGCCGGGCTCCGAGCAGTACTTC.

This clonotype was seen a handful of times. V usage is TRBV3-1 and J usage is TRBJ1-5; D is uncertain. The ends were cut back, 0 bases at V and 6 bases at J, with 9 bases in the middle. The CDR3 runs 14 residues. Germline V gene data show CDR1 as LGHDT and CDR2 as YNNKEL (reference sequence). CDR3 residues: CASSQDSVSQPQHF. CDR3 DNA sequence: TGTGCCAGCAGCCAAGATTCGGTGAGTCAGCCCCAGCATTTT.

This clonotype was observed a few times. A read error may account for a junction end that differs from germline. This chain connects TRBV12-3 or TRBV12-4 to TRBJ2-3; D ambiguous. The CDR3 has 15 residues. The CDR3 region is CASILSSVHTDAQYF. DNA for the CDR3: TGTGCCAGCATTCTAAGCAGCGTCCACACAGATGCGCAGTATTTT.

This clonotype came up many times. This sequence joins TRBV24-1 and TRBJ1-5; D remains ambiguous. Per germline, CDR1 KGHDR and CDR2 SFDVKD. The CDR3 consists of 14 residues. Trimming took off 3 bases at V and 1 base at J, with 6 bases between the two ends. This CDR3 reads CATSDNGSNQPQHF. The CDR3 nucleotides read TGTGCCACCAGTGATAACGGAAGCAATCAGCCCCAGCATTTT.

The sample holds many counts of this clonotype. CDR3 protein: CASSRRGSPLHF. In nucleotides, the CDR3 is TGTGCCAGCAGTCGCCGGGGTTCACCCCTCCACTTT. The chain has TRBV12-3 or TRBV12-4 and TRBJ1-6; D gene unclear. The ends were cut back, 5 bases at V and 9 bases at J, with 8 bases in the middle. This CDR3 has 12 amino acids.

Regarding this clonotype: The junction and the germline gene differ at one end; a read error may be behind it. The rearrangement joins TRBV24-1 to TRBJ2-3, with 8 bases lining up with TRBD1. This CDR3 contains 15 residues. The V gene's germline CDR1 is KGHDR and CDR2 SFDVKD. The CDR3 protein is CAASDAGGATDTQYF. The CDR3 DNA follows: TGTGCCGCCAGTGATGCAGGGGGCGCGACAGATACGCAGTATTTT.

This clonotype was seen a few times. The genes are TRBV30 and TRBJ1-1, with unresolved D. Germline V lookup: CDR1 GTSNPN, CDR2 SVGIG (reference sequence). Trimming stripped 0 bases from V and 4 bases from J, with 12 bases between. This CDR3 comprises 14 residues. The CDR3 DNA sequence: TGTGCCTGGAGTGTACGGCCAGCTGCCACTGAAGCTTTCTTT. Protein: CAWSVRPAATEAFF.

The chain recombines TRBV30 with TRBJ2-3; D assignment may be TRBD1 or TRBD2 (6 bases each). This CDR3 region has 18 residues. The germline CDR1 and CDR2 sequences are GTSNPN and SVGIG (reference sequence). Trimming left V 5 bases short and J 0 bases short, with 24 bases between. The CDR3 region has the DNA TGTGCCTGGGGATGGCGAGGGGGGCCTACCCGTAGCACAGATACGCAGTATTTT. It translates to CAWGWRGGPTRSTDTQYF.

This clonotype was counted only a few times. CDR3 amino acids: CASSPYSGTGGPGNTIYF. Written as DNA, the CDR3 is TGCGCCAGCAGCCCGTACTCCGGGACAGGGGGCCCTGGAAACACCATATATTTT. The rearrangement links TRBV4-1 to TRBJ1-3; TRBD1 aligns across 12 bases. J lost 2 bases, V lost 4 bases, and 9 bases had no gene match. The CDR3 runs 18 residues. The germline V gene encodes CDR1 MGHRA and CDR2 YSYEKL.

CDR3 loop: CASKSGTGWHEQYF. The CDR3 nucleotides are TGTGCCAGCAAATCCGGGACAGGGTGGCACGAGCAGTACTTC. The chain links TRBV6-5 to TRBJ2-7, with TRBD1 identical over 9 bases. This CDR3 spans 14 amino acids. Trimming removed 7 bases from V and 5 bases from J; junction bases left unmatched: 9. From germline, CDR1 is MNHEY and CDR2 SVGAGI.

This clonotype occurred many times. This sequence joins TRBV5-1 and TRBJ2-3; possibly TRBD1 or TRBD2 for D (6 bases each). The germline V and J ends were trimmed by 0 bases and 2 bases, with 22 bases remaining between them. CDR1 is SGHRS, CDR2 YFSETQ, per germline. The CDR3 spans 19 residues. CDR3 bases: TGCGCCAGCAGCTTGGCGACAATAGGTCGGGGGCATACCACAGATACGCAGTATTTT. This sequence encodes CASSLATIGRGHTTDTQYF.

This clonotype turned up a few times. This may stem from a read error, because a much larger clone lies one nucleotide away. V gene TRBV10-3 combines with J gene TRBJ2-5; either TRBD1 or TRBD2 may supply D (6 bases each). Trimming took 8 bases from V and 11 from J, leaving 21 bases between them. CDR1 and CDR2 (germline): ENHRY, SYGVKD. The CDR3 length is 13 residues. CDR3 nucleotide sequence: TGTGCCATCCGGGGGTCAGGGGACAATGAGCAGTACTTC. Its protein product is CAIRGSGDNEQYF.

For this clonotype: A much more abundant neighbour one base away suggests this may be a read error. This chain uses TRBV27 with TRBJ1-2; tentatively, D is TRBD1 (6 bases). The CDR3 runs 15 residues. In germline, CDR1 is MNHEY, CDR2 SMNVEV (reference sequence). The CDR3 DNA reads as TGTGCCGGCAGTTTCTCAGGGGCCCTCGGCTATGGCTACACCTTC. Protein: CAGSFSGALGYGYTF.

To note about this clonotype: The junction differs from germline at one of its ends, possibly a read error. J is TRBJ2-3 and V is TRBV29-1; D ambiguous. The V gene's germline CDR1 is SQVTM and CDR2 ANQGSEA. The CDR3 is made up of 13 amino acids. The CDR3 protein is CSLEGPNTDTQYF. In DNA, the CDR3 is TGCAGCCTTGAAGGACCTAACACAGATACGCAGTATTTT.

This rearrangement joins TRBV6-4 to TRBJ2-5, with 10 bases identical to TRBD2. Per the germline V gene, CDR1 is MRHNA and CDR2 is SNTAGT. J lost 0 bases, V lost 1 base, and 2 bases had no gene match. The CDR3 is 16 residues long. CDR3 sequence: CASSDWLAGDQETQYF. Here the CDR3 DNA reads TGTGCCAGCAGTGACTGGCTAGCGGGGGACCAAGAGACCCAGTACTTC.